These 25 T cell receptor beta chains were sequenced from one sample in a study of shared clonotypes between healthy human individuals. Generated by immunoSEQ multiplex PCR, the TCRdb table keeps only in-frame clones and is missing some. The data contain around 1.9 million clones, under 95% of them singletons. Terminally differentiated effector memory CD45RA+ cells were excluded from the naive CD8 cells, which were CD45RO-negative and positively selected for CCR7. The sequencing sample was made of naive CD8+ T cells from PBMCs. These receptors were obtained from a young man in good health. Some clones in this sample may be carry-over from other donors' samples.

The rearrangement links TRBV15 to TRBJ2-1, with no clear D. Trimming shortened V by 1 base and J by 7 bases, and 11 bases separated the two germline ends. The V gene's germline CDR1 is LNHNV and CDR2 YYDKDF (reference sequence). This CDR3 region has 14 residues. Here the CDR3 DNA reads TGTGCCACCAGCAGAGCGGCGTCGGAGAATGAGCAGTTCTTC. The encoded protein is CATSRAASENEQFF. The entire variable domain, with the rest obtained from reference TRBV15 and TRBJ2-1, is as follows: DAMVIQNPRYQVTQFGKPVTLSCSQTLNHNVMYWYQQKSSQAPKLLFHYYDKDFNNEADTPDNFQSRRPNTSFCFLDIRSPGLGDTAMYLCATSRAASENEQFFGPGTRLTVL.

The count of this clone is one. The chain joins TRBV9 to TRBJ2-1; D is perhaps TRBD2 (5 bases). V lost 0 bases to trimming and J lost 10 bases, with 11 bases between them. The CDR3 runs 13 residues. Germline assignment: CDR1 SGDLS and CDR2 YYNGEE. The CDR3 sequence: CASSVGSGMEQFF. The CDR3 region has the DNA TGTGCCAGCAGCGTAGGAAGCGGAATGGAGCAGTTCTTC. Complete variable domain (other parts from reference TRBV9 and TRBJ2-1): DSGVTQTPKHLITATGQRVTLRCSPRSGDLSVYWYQQSLDQGLQFLIQYYNGEERAKGNILERFSAQQFPDLHSELNLSSLELGDSALYFCASSVGSGMEQFFGPGTRLTVL.

The rearrangement links TRBV4-1 to TRBJ1-1; no clear D. CDR1 MGHRA and CDR2 YSYEKL come from the germline V gene. V gave up 2 bases and J gave up 6 bases, with 7 bases separating them. The CDR3 spans 12 residues. The CDR3 DNA sequence: TGCGCCAGCAGCCAAAGTGGGTCTGAAGCTTTCTTT. Protein sequence: CASSQSGSEAFF.

The J gene is TRBJ1-1, the V gene TRBV7-3; 8 bases fit TRBD1. The CDR3 is made up of 13 amino acids. Losses at the gene ends were 5 bases for V and 7 bases for J; bases not matched to a gene: 6. Germline-derived CDR1 and CDR2 are SGHTA and FQGTGA. For the CDR3, the DNA is TGTGCCAGCAGCGGCAACAGGGGGTTTGAAGCTTTCTTT. Translating it yields CASSGNRGFEAFF.

The J gene is TRBJ2-2, the V gene TRBV7-9; 7 positions match TRBD2. Germline V gene lookup returns CDR1 SEHNR and CDR2 FQNEAQ (reference sequence). Unmatched junction bases numbered 14, after V lost 7 bases and J lost 0 bases. The CDR3 is 18 amino acids. CDR3 bases: TGTGCCAGCATTGGGGACTACCCAAAGGAAACGAACACCGGGGAGCTGTTTTTT. It codes for CASIGDYPKETNTGELFF.

Here the CDR3 reads CASSLYRSGAWNEQFF. CDR3 DNA sequence: TGTGCCAGCAGTTTATATCGTTCCGGGGCGTGGAATGAGCAGTTCTTC. The chain couples TRBV28 to TRBJ2-1; tentatively, D is TRBD1 or TRBD2 (5 bases each). Trimming removed 1 base from V and 7 bases from J, with 17 bases in between. Germline assignment: CDR1 MDHEN and CDR2 SYDVKM. The CDR3 is made up of 16 amino acids.

Comment on this clone: Other DNA sequences in the sample encode the same CDR3. This chain links TRBV5-4 with TRBJ2-1; 8 bases are a match to TRBD2. CDR3 length equals 17 residues. The V and J ends lost 0 bases and 0 bases, in that order; junction bases with no gene match: 5. Germline loops: CDR1 SGHNT, CDR2 YYREEE (reference sequence). The CDR3 coding sequence is TGTGCCAGCAGCTTGGAGGCGGGAGGACGCTCCTACAATGAGCAGTTCTTC. This translates into CASSLEAGGRSYNEQFF.

This clone came up once. V and J are TRBV6-5 and TRBJ1-4, with TRBD1 matching 10 bases. The CDR3 consists of 15 residues. After removal of 0 bases from V and 8 bases from J, the junction contained 3 bases not matched to a gene. Germline V gene lookup returns CDR1 MNHEY and CDR2 SVGAGI. CDR3 nucleotide sequence: TGTGCCAGCAGTTACTCGACAGGGGGCGCGGAAAAACTGTTTTTT. It specifies CASSYSTGGAEKLFF.

The chain joins TRBV27 to TRBJ2-7; D is undetermined. Trimming left V 0 bases short and J 3 bases short, with 15 bases between. This CDR3 comprises 16 residues. Germline assignment: CDR1 MNHEY and CDR2 SMNVEV (reference sequence). The CDR3 nucleotides are TGTGCCAGCAGTTTATCGATTGGCACCCTCGGCTACGAGCAGTACTTC. This encodes CASSLSIGTLGYEQYF.

The V gene is TRBV7-6, the J gene TRBJ2-7; 11 bases are shared with TRBD1. CDR3 size: 14 residues. Germline lookup yields CDR1 SGHVS and CDR2 FNYEAQ. Germline trimming cut 4 bases from V and 2 bases from J; bases unmatched to any gene: 1. This CDR3 reads CASSWGQGAYEQYF. CDR3 in DNA: TGTGCCAGCAGCTGGGGACAGGGGGCCTACGAGCAGTACTTC. Full variable domain (outside the CDR3, taken from reference TRBV7-6 and TRBJ2-7): GAGVSQSPRYKVTKRGQDVALRCDPISGHVSLYWYRQALGQGPEFLTYFNYEAQQDKSGLPNDRFSAERPEGSISTLTIQRTEQRDSAMYRCASSWGQGAYEQYFGPGTRLTVT.

The chain has TRBV11-2 and TRBJ2-1; possibly TRBD1 or TRBD2 for D (5 bases each). Per the germline V gene, CDR1 is SGHAT and CDR2 is FQNNGV. The CDR3 length is 16 residues. Trimming cost V 4 bases and J 4 bases, with 17 bases left between them. In DNA, the CDR3 is TGTGCCAGCAGCTGGGACCCGGGACGGAATTACAATGAGCAGTTCTTC. It specifies CASSWDPGRNYNEQFF.

This sequence joins TRBV25-1 and TRBJ2-3, with 7 bases aligning to TRBD2. The CDR3 spans 18 residues. J lost 0 bases, V lost 1 base, and 10 bases had no gene match. Germline V gene lookup returns CDR1 MGHDK and CDR2 SYGVNS. The CDR3 nucleotides are TGTGCCAGCAGTGAATGGGGGTCTAGCGGTGCTAGCACAGATACGCAGTATTTT. Its protein is CASSEWGSSGASTDTQYF.

This clone has a single count. This chain joins TRBV9 and TRBJ2-1; D not certain. Between the trimmed V and J ends, which lost 3 bases and 9 bases, there was a span of 7 bases. CDR3 length: 11 amino acids. Germline-derived CDR1 and CDR2 are SGDLS and YYNGEE. As DNA, the CDR3 is TGTGCCAGCAGCGCTTCCGGTGAGCAGTTCTTC. Translating gives CASSASGEQFF.

The genes are TRBV28 and TRBJ2-3; 9 bases are shared with TRBD2. The CDR3 loop spans 15 amino acids. Germline CDR1 MDHEN, CDR2 SYDVKM. The V gene end was trimmed by 2 bases and the J gene end by 1 base; junction bases not matched to a gene: 1. CDR3 nucleotides: TGTGCCAGCAGTTTACTAGCGGGACGCACAGATACGCAGTATTTT. Protein product: CASSLLAGRTDTQYF.

The CDR3 DNA follows: TGTGCCAGCAGCTCCCGGACTAGCGAGAGCACAGATACGCAGTATTTT. Its translation: CASSSRTSESTDTQYF. V gene TRBV13 combines with J gene TRBJ2-3, with 9 bases lining up with TRBD2. V gave up 4 bases and J gave up 0 bases; unmatched junction bases: 5. The CDR3 spans 16 residues. The V gene's germline CDR1 is PRHDT and CDR2 FYEKMQ (reference sequence).

In regard to this clone: The junction differs from germline at one of its ends, possibly a read error. The chain links TRBV7-9 to TRBJ2-7; D ambiguous. CDR1 is SEHNR, CDR2 FQNEAQ, per germline (reference sequence). This CDR3 has 11 amino acids. CDR3 coding DNA: TGTGCCAGCAGCTCAGGATCTGATTTGCACTTC. It yields the protein CASSSGSDLHF.

The chain links TRBV4-1 to TRBJ2-1; 7 bases fit TRBD2. CDR1 MGHRA and CDR2 YSYEKL come from the germline V gene. The CDR3 loop spans 16 amino acids. V lost 6 bases and J lost 2; bases outside the gene matches: 10. The CDR3 spells CASRPSGDRAYNEQFF. CDR3 DNA sequence: TGCGCCAGCAGACCCAGCGGGGATAGAGCCTACAATGAGCAGTTCTTC.

V is TRBV27 and J is TRBJ2-6, with D unresolved. The germline V and J ends were trimmed by 5 bases and 0 bases, with 11 bases remaining between them. Germline V CDR1 and CDR2: MNHEY, SMNVEV (reference sequence). There are 16 residues in the CDR3. The CDR3 loop reads CASSQMETSGANVLTF. CDR3 nucleotide sequence: TGTGCCAGCAGTCAAATGGAGACCTCTGGGGCCAACGTCCTGACTTTC.

The V and J genes are TRBV7-8 and TRBJ2-5; 11 bases align to TRBD1. CDR1 is SGHVS, CDR2 FQNEAQ, per germline. J gave up 3 bases and V 5 bases, and 11 bases lay outside the gene matches. CDR3 length: 17 amino acids. CDR3 nucleotides: TGTGCCAGCAGCGATCGGCGGACAGGGGGCGTGGAAGAGACCCAGTACTTC. Protein: CASSDRRTGGVEETQYF.

This clone was recorded once. The sample carries other DNA sequences with the same CDR3. The chain recombines TRBV27 with TRBJ1-1; a weak D match, TRBD1 (5 bases). The CDR3 is 14 amino acids. V shed 8 bases and J shed 1 base, with 14 bases lying between them. Germline CDR1 reads MNHEY; CDR2 reads SMNVEV (reference sequence). CDR3 DNA sequence: TGTGCCAGCTCCCCCGGGACCGCGAACACTGAAGCTTTCTTT. Translated, it gives CASSPGTANTEAFF.

This clone is a singleton in its sample. This sequence joins TRBV7-2 and TRBJ2-3; the match to TRBD1 covers 8 bases. This CDR3 contains 18 residues. The ends lost 5 bases at V and 3 bases at J; junction bases unmatched: 16. Germline loops: CDR1 SGHTA, CDR2 FQGNSA. This chain's CDR3 is CASSPDRAIWVKTDTQYF. For the CDR3, the DNA is TGTGCCAGCAGCCCGGACAGGGCGATTTGGGTAAAGACAGATACGCAGTATTTT.

A few counts support this clone. This chain connects TRBV29-1 to TRBJ1-5; unclear D gene. This CDR3 comprises 13 residues. Per the germline V gene, CDR1 is SQVTM and CDR2 is ANQGSEA. The germline V and J ends were trimmed by 6 bases and 2 bases, with 11 bases remaining between them. CDR3 protein: CSVVERGNQPQHF. CDR3 coding DNA: TGCAGCGTCGTCGAACGGGGCAATCAGCCCCAGCATTTT.

The CDR3 is CASSRDSPNQPQHF. The CDR3 DNA reads as TGCGCCAGCAGTCGGGACAGCCCCAATCAGCCCCAGCATTTT. This chain links TRBV10-2 with TRBJ1-5; 7 bases match TRBD1. Trimming at V came to 5 bases and at J to 3 bases, leaving 4 bases not matched to a gene. The germline V gene has CDR1 WSHSY and CDR2 SAAADI. The CDR3 extends over 14 amino acids.

V is TRBV9 and J is TRBJ2-3; no reliable D call. V lost 3 bases to trimming and J lost 0 bases, with 20 bases between them. The CDR3 loop spans 18 amino acids. CDR1 SGDLS and CDR2 YYNGEE come from the germline V gene. For the CDR3, the DNA is TGTGCCAGCAGCGACCATTCTGGGCCGGGCCCCAGCACAGATACGCAGTATTTT. As protein: CASSDHSGPGPSTDTQYF.

The chain has TRBV7-9 and TRBJ2-1; TRBD2 matches at 16 bases. CDR3 length: 17 amino acids. The V gene's germline CDR1 is SEHNR and CDR2 FQNEAQ (reference sequence). The ends lost 1 base at V and 5 bases at J; junction bases unmatched: 2. The CDR3: CASSLDGTSGRDNEQFF. CDR3 nucleotides: TGTGCCAGCAGCTTAGACGGGACTAGCGGGAGGGACAATGAGCAGTTCTTC.